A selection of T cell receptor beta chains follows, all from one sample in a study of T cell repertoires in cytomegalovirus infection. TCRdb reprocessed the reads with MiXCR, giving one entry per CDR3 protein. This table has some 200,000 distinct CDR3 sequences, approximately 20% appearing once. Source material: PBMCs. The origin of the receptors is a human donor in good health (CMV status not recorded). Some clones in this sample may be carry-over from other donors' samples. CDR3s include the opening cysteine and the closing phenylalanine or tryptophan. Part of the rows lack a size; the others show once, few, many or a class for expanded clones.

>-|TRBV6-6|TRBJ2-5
CASNTRDRGPETQYF
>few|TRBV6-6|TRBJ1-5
CASMGAHPRF
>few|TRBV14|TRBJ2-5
CASSQGTKETQYF
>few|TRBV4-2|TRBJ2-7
CASSLETLAGGPYEQYF
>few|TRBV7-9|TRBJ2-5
CASSPGLETQYF
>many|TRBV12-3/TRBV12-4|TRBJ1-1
CASSFKGRAVWTEAFF
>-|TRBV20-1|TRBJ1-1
CSASTVVRRNTEAFF
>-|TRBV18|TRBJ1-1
CASFRGGANTEAFF
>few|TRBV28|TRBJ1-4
CASSSLAGGGEKLFF
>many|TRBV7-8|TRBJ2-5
CASSAQGATQYF
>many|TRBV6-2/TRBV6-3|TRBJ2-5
CASSSPLDRPRETQYF
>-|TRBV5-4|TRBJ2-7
CASSLANLPHEQYF
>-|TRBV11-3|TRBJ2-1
CASSLRQGANEQFF
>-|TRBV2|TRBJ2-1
CASSVIEQFF
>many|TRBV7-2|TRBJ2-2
CALLDRTNTGELFF
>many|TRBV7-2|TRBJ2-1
CASSRYSYNEQFF
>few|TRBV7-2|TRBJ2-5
CASSLVRGKQETQYF
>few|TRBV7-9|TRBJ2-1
CASSQREYSSYNEQFF
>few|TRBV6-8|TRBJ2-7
CASSYRLAGGAEQYF
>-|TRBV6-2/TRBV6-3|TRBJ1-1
CASSSHLHGTEAFF
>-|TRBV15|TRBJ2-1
CATSRGSRELNEQFF
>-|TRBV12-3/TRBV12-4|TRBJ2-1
CASSLPSVRVGDEQFF
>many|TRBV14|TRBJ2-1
CASSPSLLAGLGEQFF
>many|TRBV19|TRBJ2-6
CASSGRGSGANVLTF
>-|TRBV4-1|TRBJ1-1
CASSQERRMNTEAFF
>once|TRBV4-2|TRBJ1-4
CASSPEGKEKLFF
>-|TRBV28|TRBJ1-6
CASSAIGYNSPLHF
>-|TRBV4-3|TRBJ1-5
CASSQDQKGQPQHF
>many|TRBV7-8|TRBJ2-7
CASSLDGGVLYEQYF
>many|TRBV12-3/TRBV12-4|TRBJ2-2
CASSSRDVGELFF
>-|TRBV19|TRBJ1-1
CASSNREGITEAFF
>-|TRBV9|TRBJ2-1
CASSVASSGGIEQFF
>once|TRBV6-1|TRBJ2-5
CAGSPGQGAWETQYF
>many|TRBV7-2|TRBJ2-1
CASSFGRYNEQFF
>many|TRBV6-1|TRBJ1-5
CASSRDSNQPQHF
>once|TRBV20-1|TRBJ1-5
CSARALDRGRLSSNQPQHF
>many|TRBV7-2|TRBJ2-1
CASSSAGGHYNEQFF
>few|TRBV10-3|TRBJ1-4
CAISEAGTTNEKLFF
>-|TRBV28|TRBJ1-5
CASRTQGGSGQPQHF
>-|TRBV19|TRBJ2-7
CASSWTSGGSYEQYF
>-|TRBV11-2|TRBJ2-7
CASSPFPGEQYF
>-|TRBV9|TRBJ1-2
CASSADRQGYTF
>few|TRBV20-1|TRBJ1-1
CSAIDNSYEAFF
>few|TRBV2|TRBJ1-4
CAGAGTLGEKLFF
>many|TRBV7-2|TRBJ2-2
CASRQNRGITGELFF